The rows below give T cell receptor beta chains drawn from one sample of a study of TIL therapy for anti-PD-1-resistant metastatic lung cancer. TCRdb keeps only in-frame clones here, not all; method: immunoSEQ multiplex PCR. This sample has some 43,000 clones, with 70% to 85% found just once. Material: blood, obtained at baseline. Receptors originate from a man between 70 and 80 years old with non-small cell lung cancer. Both conserved end residues are part of each CDR3. D genes are given only for firm matches. The size field is filled for only some rows; it gives once, few, many or a size class.

clone_size	v_call	d_call	j_call	cdr3_nt	cdr3_aa
NA	TRBV5-1	TRBD2	TRBJ2-7	TGCGCCAGCAGCTTGGCCGGGACTAGCGGGAGGGCCTACGAGCAGTACTTC	CASSLAGTSGRAYEQYF
NA	TRBV11-1	TRBD1	TRBJ2-3	TGTGCCAGCAGCTTAAGTCAGGGGGCGAGCACAGATACGCAGTATTTT	CASSLSQGASTDTQYF
NA	TRBV9	TRBD1	TRBJ2-5	TGTGCCAGCAGCGTAGCCCTCGGACAGGGGCAAGAGACCCAGTACTTC	CASSVALGQGQETQYF
NA	TRBV18	TRBD2	TRBJ2-7	TGTGCCAGCTCACCGTACAATAGCGGGAGCGGGTACGAGCAGTACTTC	CASSPYNSGSGYEQYF
NA	TRBV7-9	NA	TRBJ1-4	TGTGCCAGCAGTCCCGGGGTTATTAGGTGGAATGAAAAACTGTTTTTT	CASSPGVIRWNEKLFF
NA	TRBV29-1	NA	TRBJ2-6	TGCAGCGTCCTGAACGAATTGGCGGACTCTGGGGCCAACGTCCTGACTTTC	CSVLNELADSGANVLTF
NA	TRBV28	TRBD1	TRBJ2-7	TGTGCCAGCAGTCCACAGGGGGCGCGAACCTACGAGCAGTACTTC	CASSPQGARTYEQYF
NA	TRBV6-5	TRBD2	TRBJ2-3	TGTGCCAGCGCCCCCGGGGGGAGCACAGATACGCAGTATTTT	CASAPGGSTDTQYF
NA	TRBV6-5	NA	TRBJ1-2	TGTGCCAGCAGTTACTCGGGTCAGGGAGAGTACTATGGCTACACCTTC	CASSYSGQGEYYGYTF
few	TRBV9	NA	TRBJ1-3	TGTGCCAGCAGCGTAGGGGGGGCTGGAAACACCATATATTTT	CASSVGGAGNTIYF
NA	TRBV5-4	NA	TRBJ1-3	TGTGCCAGCAGCTTGGGGGCAGGGGCGCGGAACACCATATATTTT	CASSLGAGARNTIYF
once	TRBV28	TRBD1	TRBJ1-3	TGTGCCAGCAGTTTGTCAGACATCCGGGACAGGGACAGCTCTGGAAACACCATATATTTT	CASSLSDIRDRDSSGNTIYF
once	TRBV2	NA	TRBJ2-7	TGTGCCAGCAGTTCCAGGGGAAACTACGAGCAGTACTTC	CASSSRGNYEQYF
NA	TRBV4-3	NA	TRBJ2-7	TGCGCCAGCAGCCAAGATTTAACAGGTTCCGGCTACGAGCAGTACTTC	CASSQDLTGSGYEQYF
NA	TRBV10-2	TRBD2	TRBJ2-1	TGCGCCAGCAGTGGAATAGCGGGAGAGGATGAGCAGTTCTTC	CASSGIAGEDEQFF
NA	TRBV9	NA	TRBJ2-3	TGTGCCAGCAGCGATTTGGACTCCACAGATACGCAGTATTTT	CASSDLDSTDTQYF
NA	TRBV5-1	TRBD2	TRBJ2-1	TGCGCCAGCAGCTTTGGGCTAGCGGGAGTAGTAGGGGACAATGAGCAGTTCTTC	CASSFGLAGVVGDNEQFF
NA	TRBV19	NA	TRBJ2-3	TGTGCCAGTAGCCCAACAGGGGGAGGGTTGGATACGCAGTATTTT	CASSPTGGGLDTQYF
NA	TRBV10-1	TRBD1	TRBJ1-5	TGCGCCAGCAGAGAGAGGACAGGGCAAGTTCAGCCCCAGCATTTT	CASRERTGQVQPQHF
NA	TRBV6-5	TRBD1	TRBJ2-7	TGTGCCAGCAGTTACACTCAGACAGGGAACTACGAGCAGTACTTC	CASSYTQTGNYEQYF
NA	TRBV4-1	TRBD2	TRBJ2-3	TGCGCCAGCAGCCAAGAGGCTAGCGGGAGGGATACGCAGTATTTT	CASSQEASGRDTQYF
NA	TRBV5-6	TRBD2	TRBJ2-6	TGTGCCAGCAGCTTGACTAGCGGGGCGTTTGGGGCCAACGTCCTGACTTTC	CASSLTSGAFGANVLTF
NA	TRBV6-1	NA	TRBJ2-7	TGTGCCAGCTCAACCCGTTCAGCCTCCTTGGGCGAGCAGTACTTC	CASSTRSASLGEQYF
NA	TRBV7-2	NA	TRBJ1-4	TGTGCCAGCAGCTTAACAACTAATGAAAAACTGTTTTTT	CASSLTTNEKLFF
NA	TRBV19	NA	TRBJ1-4	TGTGCCAGTAGTATTAACAGGCAGGTGGAAAAACTGTTTTTT	CASSINRQVEKLFF
NA	TRBV7-8	NA	TRBJ2-3	TGTGCCAGCAGCTTACGATACGGAACTAGCACAGATACGCAGTATTTT	CASSLRYGTSTDTQYF
NA	TRBV27	NA	TRBJ2-5	TGTGCCAGCAGTTTATCCACGACAATAGAGACCCAGTACTTC	CASSLSTTIETQYF
NA	TRBV19	NA	TRBJ1-5	TGTGCCAGTAGTGACGCAGGACGGAGCAATCAGCCCCAGCATTTT	CASSDAGRSNQPQHF
NA	TRBV29-1	NA	TRBJ2-3	TGCAGCGTTGGGCCGGGTATGGACACAGATACGCAGTATTTT	CSVGPGMDTDTQYF
NA	TRBV14	NA	TRBJ1-4	TGTGCCAGCAGCCGAGGCGGGACCGTCACCGAAAAACTGTTTTTT	CASSRGGTVTEKLFF
NA	TRBV11-2	TRBD1	TRBJ2-2	TGTGCCAGCAGCTTAGGCGGACAGGCTGCCGGGGAGCTGTTTTTT	CASSLGGQAAGELFF
NA	TRBV7-2	TRBD1	TRBJ2-1	TGTGCCAGCAGCTTGTCGGACAGGGAGCAGTTCTTC	CASSLSDREQFF
NA	TRBV28	NA	TRBJ1-4	TGTGCCAGCAGTTTGGCTGCAGAAAAACTGTTTTTT	CASSLAAEKLFF
NA	TRBV6-5	TRBD1	TRBJ2-7	TGTGCCAGCAGCCGGACAGGGTTTGCCGAGCAGTACTTC	CASSRTGFAEQYF
NA	TRBV5-1	TRBD2	TRBJ2-7	TGCGCCAGCAGCTTGCTGGGGGGACTAACAAATTACGAGCAGTACTTC	CASSLLGGLTNYEQYF
NA	TRBV27	NA	TRBJ1-5	TGTGCCAGCAGTTCACAGGGTAGCCAGCCCCAGCATTTT	CASSSQGSQPQHF
NA	TRBV6-5	NA	TRBJ2-7	TGTGCCAGCAGTTACCAGCGGGTTCTGCTCTACGAGCAGTACTTC	CASSYQRVLLYEQYF
few	TRBV9	TRBD2	TRBJ2-3	TGTGCCAGCACCGCTAGCGGGAGTCCTCTTACGCAGTATTTT	CASTASGSPLTQYF
NA	TRBV5-1	TRBD2	TRBJ2-2	TGCGCCACCCGACTAGCGGGAGGCAACACCGGGGAGCTGTTTTTT	CATRLAGGNTGELFF
NA	TRBV5-4	TRBD2	TRBJ2-5	TGTGCCAGCAGCCAGACTAGCGGGAGGGGTGAGACCCAGTACTTC	CASSQTSGRGETQYF
NA	TRBV20-1	NA	TRBJ2-1	TGCAGTGCTAAACTGTACAATGAGCAGTTCTTC	CSAKLYNEQFF
NA	TRBV12-5	NA	TRBJ2-2	TGTGCTAGTGGTTTGCTTCCAGGGAGTTTGAACGGGGAGCTGTTTTTT	CASGLLPGSLNGELFF
once	TRBV18	NA	TRBJ2-7	TGTGCCAGCTCACCTGGGGCAGTATACGAGCAGTACTTC	CASSPGAVYEQYF
few	TRBV5-6	NA	TRBJ1-1	TGTGCCAGCAACTTCGGGGTAGCGGGACGGAACACTGAAGCTTTCTTT	CASNFGVAGRNTEAFF
NA	TRBV25-1	NA	TRBJ2-1	TGTGCCAGCAGTGAACCCCCCGGAGAGCAGTTCTTC	CASSEPPGEQFF